The 12 T cell receptor beta chains presented below share a single source sample, sequenced in a study of neurological immune-mediated disorders (dated by TCRdb to the late 2010s). The sample's time point label, decoded: longitudinal time-point 3. The library was generated by 5' RACE. This sample was sequenced with an Illumina HiSeq 2500. The raw public reads went through TCRdb reprocessing: fastp at Q25, MiXCR clone calling, in-frame beta chains kept. Records with the same CDR3 protein are collapsed into one entry carrying the most frequent genes and DNA. Recorded for this sample are around 51,000 distinct CDR3 sequences; roughly 13% of them occurred a single time. 7% to 10% of the sample goes to the ten largest clones. Sequencing was done on a sample of PBMCs. Receptor source: a male donor with HTLV-1-associated myelopathy (HAM/TSP).

This clonotype has at least ten counts. The chain has TRBV5-1 and TRBJ2-7; 8 bases match TRBD2. The V gene's germline CDR1 is SGHRS and CDR2 YFSETQ. Losses at the gene ends were 0 bases for V and 1 base for J; bases not matched to a gene: 6. The CDR3 is made up of 16 amino acids. For the CDR3, the DNA is TGCGCCAGCAGCTTGGCCGGGGGGGGCCTGTCCTACGAGCAGTACTTC. Amino acids: CASSLAGGGLSYEQYF.

This sequence joins TRBV27 and TRBJ1-6, with D maybe TRBD1 (6 bases). The CDR3 sequence is 15 residues long. Per the germline V gene, CDR1 is MNHEY and CDR2 is SMNVEV (reference sequence). V lost 8 bases to trimming and J lost 2 bases, with 13 bases between them. CDR3 sequence: CASATGQTYNSPLHF. CDR3 sequence (DNA): TGTGCCAGCGCCACAGGGCAGACCTATAATTCACCCCTCCACTTT.

This clonotype appeared many times. The chain carries TRBV5-1 and TRBJ2-2; no definite D call. Trimming took off 4 bases at V and 0 bases at J, with 10 bases between the two ends. Germline lookup yields CDR1 SGHRS and CDR2 YFSETQ. The CDR3 totals 15 residues. The CDR3 DNA is TGCGCCAGCAGCAATACACCCACGAACACCGGGGAGCTGTTTTTT. Its protein product is CASSNTPTNTGELFF.

With regard to this clonotype: Possible read error: a much larger clone is one base away. This sequence joins TRBV29-1 and TRBJ2-1; D tentatively reads TRBD1 or TRBD2 (5 bases each). Trimming cost V 6 bases and J 9 bases, with 21 bases left between them. Germline CDR1 SQVTM, CDR2 ANQGSEA. There are 14 residues in the CDR3. CDR3: CSVTIRDQRREQFF. Written as DNA, the CDR3 is TGCAGCGTCACAATTAGGGACCAGCGGCGTGAGCAGTTCTTC.

Many counts were recorded for this clonotype. The gene calls are TRBV18 and TRBJ2-5; 8 nucleotides match TRBD1. Trimming at V came to 3 bases and at J to 3 bases, leaving 0 bases not matched to a gene. Germline CDR1 KGHSH, CDR2 LQKENI. The CDR3 covers 13 residues. The CDR3 DNA sequence: TGTGCCAGCTCACCGACAGGGGAAGAGACCCAGTACTTC. Its protein is CASSPTGEETQYF.

This clonotype was detected ten times or more. The chain is built from TRBV6-5 and TRBJ1-2, with 8 bases aligning to TRBD1. V lost 6 bases to trimming and J lost 3 bases; unmatched junction nucleotides: 6. This CDR3 spans 14 amino acids. CDR1 and CDR2 (germline): MNHEY, SVGAGI. The CDR3 here is CASSPQGVDYGYTF. The CDR3 bases are TGTGCCAGCAGCCCACAGGGGGTCGACTATGGCTACACCTTC.

This clonotype was counted many times. The rearrangement uses TRBV7-9 and TRBJ2-5, with TRBD1 identical over 9 bases. CDR1 is SEHNR, CDR2 FQNEAQ, per germline (reference sequence). V lost 5 bases, J lost 10 bases, and 5 bases stayed unmatched. The CDR3 totals 12 residues. The DNA for the CDR3 is TGTGCCAGCAGCCGGGACAGGGCAAACCAGTACTTC. Translation gives CASSRDRANQYF.

This clonotype was recorded a few times. This chain uses TRBV20-1 with TRBJ1-5, with D perhaps TRBD1 (6 bases). In germline, CDR1 is DFQATT, CDR2 SNEGSKA (reference sequence). CDR3 size: 14 residues. V shed 6 bases and J shed 2 bases, with 14 bases lying between them. The CDR3 DNA sequence: TGCAGTGCAGAAGAGACAGGCCGCAATCAGCCCCAGCATTTT. Translating gives CSAEETGRNQPQHF.

The table lists this clonotype with many counts. With a much larger clone just one base away, this may be a read error. The rearrangement joins TRBV11-2 to TRBJ2-5, with D tentatively TRBD1 or TRBD2 (5 bases each). The V end was cut by 0 bases, the J end by 3 bases, with 8 bases between. This CDR3 is 14 amino acids long. CDR1 is SGHAT and CDR2 is FQNNGV in the germline V gene. As DNA, the CDR3 is TGTGCCAGCAGCTTAGAGGGGCGGGAAGAGACCCAGTACTTC. Translating it yields CASSLEGREETQYF. Together with reference TRBV11-2 and TRBJ2-5, the CDR3 gives the full variable domain: EAGVAQSPRYKIIEKRQSVAFWCNPISGHATLYWYQQILGQGPKLLIQFQNNGVVDDSQLPKDRFSAERLKGVDSTLKIQPAKLEDSAVYLCASSLEGREETQYFGPGTRLLVL.

In this sample, this clonotype turned up many times. The gene calls are TRBV18 and TRBJ2-1, with 8 positions matching TRBD1. Germline V CDR1 and CDR2: KGHSH, LQKENI. J lost 8 bases, V lost 4 bases, and 10 bases had no gene match. The CDR3 extends over 15 amino acids. CDR3 DNA sequence: TGTGCCAGCTCACTCCTCGACATGACAGGGGATGAGCAGTTCTTC. Translating it yields CASSLLDMTGDEQFF.

This clonotype was seen repeatedly, ten times or more. This chain uses TRBV29-1 with TRBJ1-2; 8 bases match TRBD1. CDR1 SQVTM and CDR2 ANQGSEA come from the germline V gene. V was pared by 6 bases and J by 5 bases, with 11 bases of the junction left unmatched. The CDR3 has 14 amino acids. CDR3: CSVFRTGQEYGYTF. The CDR3 coding sequence is TGCAGCGTCTTTCGGACAGGGCAAGAGTATGGCTACACCTTC.

By frequency in the sample, this clonotype is medium-sized (0.01 to 0.1%). This chain links TRBV20-1 with TRBJ2-3; TRBD2 matches at 11 bases. CDR1 is DFQATT and CDR2 is SNEGSKA in the germline V gene (reference sequence). CDR3 size: 16 residues. V lost 5 bases, J lost 2 bases, and 9 bases stayed unmatched. The CDR3 sequence: CSADPRLAGTTDTQYF. Here the CDR3 DNA reads TGCAGTGCTGACCCCCGACTAGCGGGGACCACAGATACGCAGTATTTT.